The T cell receptor (beta chain) described here comes from a study of T cells after yellow fever vaccination. Template-switching 5'RACE yielded the TCR cDNA; a universal primer site and UMIs were added in the process. Each CDR3 protein is one row after TCRdb ran MiXCR on the 5' RACE reads. Here the sample spans 250,000 to 400,000 distinct CDR3 sequences, roughly 3.9% being singletons. This clonotype was seen ten or more times. Unmatched junction bases numbered 3, after V lost 3 bases and J lost 3 bases. The germline V gene has CDR1 WSHSY and CDR2 SAAADI. The length of the CDR3 is 14 residues. This chain joins TRBV10-2 and TRBJ2-3; 7 positions agree with TRBD2. The source is a man aged 18 to 30 who received the YFV17D yellow fever vaccine. This material consisted of PBMCs, taken 5 days after the yellow fever booster vaccination. CDR3 coding DNA: TGCGCCAGCAGTGACGGGGGGAGGACAGATACGCAGTATTTT. It yields the protein CASSDGGRTDTQYF.